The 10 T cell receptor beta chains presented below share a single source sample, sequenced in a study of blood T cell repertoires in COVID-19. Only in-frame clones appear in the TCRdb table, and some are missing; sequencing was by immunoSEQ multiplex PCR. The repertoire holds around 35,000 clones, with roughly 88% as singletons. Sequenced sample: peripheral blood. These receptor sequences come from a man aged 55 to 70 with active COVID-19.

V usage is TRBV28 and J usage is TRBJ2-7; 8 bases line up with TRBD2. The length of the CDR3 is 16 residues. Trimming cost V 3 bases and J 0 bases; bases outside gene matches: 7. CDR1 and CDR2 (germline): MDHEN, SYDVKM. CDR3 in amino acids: CASSLPGTRFSYEQYF. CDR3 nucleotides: TGTGCCAGCAGTTTGCCTGGGACTAGATTCTCCTACGAGCAGTACTTC.

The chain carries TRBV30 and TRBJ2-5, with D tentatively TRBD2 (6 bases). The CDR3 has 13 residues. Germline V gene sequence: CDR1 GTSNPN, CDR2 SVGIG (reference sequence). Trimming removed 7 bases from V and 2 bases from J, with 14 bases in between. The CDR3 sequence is CAFYRGIQETQYF. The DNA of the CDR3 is TGTGCCTTTTATCGGGGGATTCAAGAGACCCAGTACTTC. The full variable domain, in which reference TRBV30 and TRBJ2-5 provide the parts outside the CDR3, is SQTIHQWPATLVQPVGSPLSLECTVEGTSNPNLYWYRQAAGRGLQLLFYSVGIGQISSEVPQNLSASRPQDRQFILSSKKLLLSDSGFYLCAFYRGIQETQYFGPGTRLLVL.

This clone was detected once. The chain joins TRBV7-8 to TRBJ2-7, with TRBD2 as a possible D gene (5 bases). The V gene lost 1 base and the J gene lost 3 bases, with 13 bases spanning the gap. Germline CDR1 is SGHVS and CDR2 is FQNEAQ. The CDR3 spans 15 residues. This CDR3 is CASSLGTFPNYEQYF. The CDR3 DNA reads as TGTGCCAGCAGCTTAGGGACTTTCCCGAACTACGAGCAGTACTTC.

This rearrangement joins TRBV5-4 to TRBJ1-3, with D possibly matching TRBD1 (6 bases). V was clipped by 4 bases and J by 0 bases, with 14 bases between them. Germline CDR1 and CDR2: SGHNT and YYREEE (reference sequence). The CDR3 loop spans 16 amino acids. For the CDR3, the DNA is TGTGCCAGCAGCAGCGGACAGTCCTACTCTGGAAACACCATATATTTT. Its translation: CASSSGQSYSGNTIYF.

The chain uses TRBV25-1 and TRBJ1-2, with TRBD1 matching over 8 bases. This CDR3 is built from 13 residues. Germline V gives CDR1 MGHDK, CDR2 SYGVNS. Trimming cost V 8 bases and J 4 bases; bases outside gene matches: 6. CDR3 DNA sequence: TGTGCCAGCGGGAACCAGGGGGCCTATGGCTACACCTTC. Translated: CASGNQGAYGYTF.

CDR3 protein: CASSLLAGAGEQYF. CDR3 DNA: TGTGCCAGCAGCTTACTGGCGGGAGCAGGGGAGCAGTACTTC. The chain uses TRBV7-8 and TRBJ2-7; 7 bases map to TRBD2. The V segment lost 2 bases and the J segment 7 bases; nucleotides outside the gene matches: 8. This CDR3 is 14 amino acids long. Germline V gene sequence: CDR1 SGHVS, CDR2 FQNEAQ.

DNA for the CDR3: TGTGCCATCAGACCGACAGGACGGACTGGAAACACCATATATTTT. Translating it yields CAIRPTGRTGNTIYF. The gene calls are TRBV10-3 and TRBJ1-3; D possibly corresponds to TRBD1 (6 bases). The V and J ends lost 6 bases and 2 bases respectively, with 14 bases between them. The CDR3 has 15 residues. Germline CDR1 and CDR2: ENHRY and SYGVKD.

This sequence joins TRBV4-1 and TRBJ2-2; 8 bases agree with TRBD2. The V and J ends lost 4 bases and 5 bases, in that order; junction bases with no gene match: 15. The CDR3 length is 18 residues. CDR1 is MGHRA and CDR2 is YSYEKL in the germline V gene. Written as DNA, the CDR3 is TGCGCCAGCAGCCGAGAATTACTAGCGGACGGCGGAACCGGGGAGCTGTTTTTT. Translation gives CASSRELLADGGTGELFF.

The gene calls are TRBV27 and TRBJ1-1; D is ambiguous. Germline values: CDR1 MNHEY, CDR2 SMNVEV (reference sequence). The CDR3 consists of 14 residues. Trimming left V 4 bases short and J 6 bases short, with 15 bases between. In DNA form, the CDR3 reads TGTGCCAGCAGTTCCCTGCAGGCAGCTTCTGAAGCTTTCTTT. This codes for CASSSLQAASEAFF.

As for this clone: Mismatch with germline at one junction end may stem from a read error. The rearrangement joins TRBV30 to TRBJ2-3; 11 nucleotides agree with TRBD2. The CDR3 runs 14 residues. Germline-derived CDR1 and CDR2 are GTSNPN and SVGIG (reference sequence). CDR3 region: CAWRLAGGQDMQYF. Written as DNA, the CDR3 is TGTGCCTGGAGGCTAGCGGGAGGACAAGATATGCAGTATTTT.